The source of this T cell receptor beta chain is a study of CD8 T cells in ankylosing spondylitis (dated by TCRdb to the late 2010s). Regarding the study in general: T cell receptor beta repertoires were profiled in healthy donors and ankylosing spondylitis patients so that disease-linked TCR variants could be found. The whole study cohort included some 100 healthy donors and 25 ankylosing spondylitis patients. Peripheral blood samples were taken, and synovial fluid was additionally collected from ankylosing spondylitis patients. General findings and caveats noted by the study authors: In peripheral blood, the disease-linked clones were found at relatively low frequencies and had a CD8+ phenotype. Some of the motif variants had been reported before in the synovial fluid and blood of reactive arthritis patients, a finding that suggests common disease-initiation mechanisms. A TCR beta motif of 8 or 9 highly homologous amino acid variants appeared characteristic of blood from ankylosing spondylitis patients. The disease-linked clones were reported as significantly enriched in matched synovial fluid samples from ankylosing spondylitis patients.

The CDR3 numbers 16 residues from cysteine through phenylalanine. The entry retains the CDR3 DNA only, 48 bases that are in frame from base 1. From a lookup of the germline V gene (reference sequence), CDR1 and CDR2 are LGHDT and YNNKEL. A distance of 15 bases separates the germline ends of V and J, which lose 1 base and 3 bases respectively. The listed sequencing device is Illumina HiSeq 2500. Quantitative 5'-RACE with molecular barcodes was used to prepare TCR beta libraries. On the study's bioinformatics: A new computational method based on a probabilistic model of VDJ rearrangement was used to identify disease-linked TCR variants. TCRdb took the public reads, trimmed them with fastp at Q25, ran MiXCR for clone calling and kept in-frame beta chains. Rows are unified per CDR3 protein, each entry keeping the most common DNA and genes. The V and J calls come from TCRdb's annotation, not from the publication. A total of 340,000 or so distinct CDR3 sequences appear in this sample, around 15% of them only once. The ten largest account for less than 1.1% of the sample.

This clonotype was counted between two and nine times. What this receptor recognizes is not known. No qualities accompany the bases; no much larger clone lies one base away. This clonotype originated in a male donor with ankylosing spondylitis or in good health (not recorded which). The chain is made from TRBV3-1 and TRBJ2-5; TRBD2 is a weak D gene call, 6 bases matching. Input material: blood, either unsorted or a sorted T cell fraction (not recorded which). Here the CDR3 is given as CASSQAASALEETQYF. The DNA reads as follows: TGTGCCAGCAGCCAAGCTGCTAGCGCCTTAGAAGAGACCCAGTACTTC.